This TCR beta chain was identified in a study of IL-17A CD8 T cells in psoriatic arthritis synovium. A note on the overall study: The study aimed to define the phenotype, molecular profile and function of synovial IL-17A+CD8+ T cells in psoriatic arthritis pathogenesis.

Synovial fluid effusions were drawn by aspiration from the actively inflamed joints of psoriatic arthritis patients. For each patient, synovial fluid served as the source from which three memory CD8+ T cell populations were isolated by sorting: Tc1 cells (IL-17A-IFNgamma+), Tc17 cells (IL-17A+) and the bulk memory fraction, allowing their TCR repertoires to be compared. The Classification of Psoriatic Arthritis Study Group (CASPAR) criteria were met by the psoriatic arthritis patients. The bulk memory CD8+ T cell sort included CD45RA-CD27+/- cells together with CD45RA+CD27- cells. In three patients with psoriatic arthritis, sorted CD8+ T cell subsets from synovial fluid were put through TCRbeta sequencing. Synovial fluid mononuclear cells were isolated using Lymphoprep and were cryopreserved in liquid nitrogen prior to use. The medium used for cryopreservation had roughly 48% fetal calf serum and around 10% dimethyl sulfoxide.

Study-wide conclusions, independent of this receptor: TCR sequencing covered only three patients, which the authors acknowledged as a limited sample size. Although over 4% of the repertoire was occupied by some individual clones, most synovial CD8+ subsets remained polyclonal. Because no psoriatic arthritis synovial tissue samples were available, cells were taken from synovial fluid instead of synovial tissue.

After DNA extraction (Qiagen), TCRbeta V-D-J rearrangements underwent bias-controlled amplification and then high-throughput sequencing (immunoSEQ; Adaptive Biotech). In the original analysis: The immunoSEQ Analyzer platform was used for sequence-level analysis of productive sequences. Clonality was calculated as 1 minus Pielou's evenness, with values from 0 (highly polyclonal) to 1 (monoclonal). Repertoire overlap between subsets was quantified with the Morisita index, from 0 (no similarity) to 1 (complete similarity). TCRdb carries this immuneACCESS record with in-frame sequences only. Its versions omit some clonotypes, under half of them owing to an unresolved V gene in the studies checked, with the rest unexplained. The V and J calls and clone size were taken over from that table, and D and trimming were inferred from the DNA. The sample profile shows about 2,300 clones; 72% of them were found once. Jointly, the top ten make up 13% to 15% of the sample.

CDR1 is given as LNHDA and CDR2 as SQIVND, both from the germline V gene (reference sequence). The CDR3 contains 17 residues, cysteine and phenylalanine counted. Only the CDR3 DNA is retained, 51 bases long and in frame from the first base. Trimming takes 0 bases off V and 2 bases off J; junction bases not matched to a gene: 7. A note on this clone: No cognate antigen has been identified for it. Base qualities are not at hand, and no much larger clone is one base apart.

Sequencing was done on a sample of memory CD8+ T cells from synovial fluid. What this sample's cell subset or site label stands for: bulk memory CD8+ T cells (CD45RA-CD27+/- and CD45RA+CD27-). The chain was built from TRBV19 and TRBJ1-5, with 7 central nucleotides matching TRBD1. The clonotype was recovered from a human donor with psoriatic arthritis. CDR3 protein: CASSIDWNRGGNQPQHF. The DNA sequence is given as TGTGCCAGTAGTATAGATTGGAACAGGGGTGGCAATCAGCCCCAGCATTTT.